Described below is a single T cell receptor beta chain sequence and its context. The entry originates in a study of blood T cell repertoires in COVID-19. On the study more broadly: Material from acute and convalescent COVID-19 was sourced from the United States, Italy and Spain.

The CDR3 covers 15 residues. The junction had 8 bases not matched to a gene; V was cut back by 0 bases and J by 5 bases. Per the germline V gene, CDR1 is SGDLS and CDR2 is YYNGEE. The table came from immunoSEQ multiplex PCR; TCRdb's copy has only in-frame clones and leaves some out. The repertoire includes about 670,000 clones, approximately 90% of them detected once, and under 0.3% sits in the top ten. Specimen: peripheral blood. This TCR was sampled from a young woman with acute or convalescent COVID-19. V and J are TRBV9 and TRBJ2-7; 7 bases are shared with TRBD2. CDR3 amino acids: CASSVEGTRGNEQYF. CDR3 nucleotide sequence: TGTGCCAGCAGCGTAGAGGGGACGCGGGGGAACGAGCAGTACTTC.